This T cell receptor beta chain derives from a study of early T cells in non-severe SARS-CoV-2 infection. Each CDR3 protein is one row after TCRdb ran MiXCR on the 5' RACE reads. Among about 40,000 distinct CDR3 sequences listed, around 23% were seen once. This clonotype was seen a few times. Germline-derived CDR1 and CDR2 are SEHNR and FQNEAQ (reference sequence). CDR3 length: 12 residues. V was trimmed by 1 base and J by 6 bases, leaving 6 bases between them. The J gene is TRBJ1-2, the V gene TRBV7-9; no firm D call. The receptor was isolated from an adult who was a healthcare worker with PCR-confirmed SARS-CoV-2 infection or an uninfected control (not recorded which). Here the sequenced sample was whole blood, taken at baseline. CDR3 region: CASSLGGDGYTF. The CDR3 DNA follows: TGTGCCAGCAGCTTAGGGGGAGATGGCTACACCTTC.